Below are 8 T cell receptor beta chains sequenced from a single sample in a study of Ad26.COV2.S vaccination and SARS-CoV-2 variants. Clones were read by immunoSEQ multiplex PCR, and TCRdb kept only the in-frame ones, dropping some. The profile shows 200,000 to 300,000 clones, more than 75% of them singletons. Treatment meaning: some 20 received Ad26.COV2.S at low or high dose, single or two shots; several received placebo; per-sample allocation not given. Each sample was drawn 63 days after the first injection (of vaccine or placebo). The starting material was peripheral blood, obtained in a trial of Ad26.COV2.S vaccine versus placebo. The receptors were sampled from a person aged 18-60 years who received the Ad26.COV2.S COVID-19 vaccine or a placebo.

The chain combines TRBV28 with TRBJ1-1; 9 bases line up with TRBD1. This CDR3 contains 18 residues. Looked up from germline, CDR1 is MDHEN and CDR2 is SYDVKM. V dropped 6 bases and J dropped 0; count of bases not matched to a gene: 14. The CDR3 here is CASRYLTGGSSVNTEAFF. CDR3 nucleotide sequence: TGTGCCAGCAGATACCTGACAGGGGGAAGCTCTGTGAACACTGAAGCTTTCTTT.

V usage is TRBV9 and J usage is TRBJ2-2; 11 bases align to TRBD2. Germline assignment: CDR1 SGDLS and CDR2 YYNGEE. The J segment lost 5 bases and the V segment lost 3 bases, leaving 9 bases of the junction unmatched. This CDR3 has 17 residues. The CDR3 region has the DNA TGTGCCAGCAGCGGCACTAGCGGGGGCCTCCGGACCGGGGAGCTGTTTTTT. This translates into CASSGTSGGLRTGELFF.

This CDR3 is CASSFPGTGDEQYF. CDR3 DNA sequence: TGTGCCAGCAGCTTCCCCGGGACAGGGGACGAGCAGTACTTC. This rearrangement joins TRBV5-6 to TRBJ2-7; TRBD1 agrees at 10 bases. The V segment lost 2 bases and the J segment 5 bases; nucleotides outside the gene matches: 4. The CDR3 totals 14 residues. From germline, CDR1 is SGHDT and CDR2 YYEEEE.

The rearrangement joins TRBV5-8 to TRBJ2-2; 12 nucleotides line up with TRBD2. Germline loops: CDR1 SGHTS, CDR2 YDEGEE. J was trimmed by 3 bases and V by 1 base; bases with no gene match: 4. The CDR3 sequence is 17 residues long. In DNA form, the CDR3 reads TGTGCCAGCAGCTTGACTAGCGGGAGGATTCACACCGGGGAGCTGTTTTTT. Protein sequence: CASSLTSGRIHTGELFF. The variable domain in full, with the rest retrieved from reference TRBV5-8 and TRBJ2-2, is EAGVTQSPTHLIKTRGQQATLRCSPISGHTSVYWYQQALGLGLQFLLWYDEGEERNRGNFPPRFSGRQFPNYSSELNVNALELEDSALYLCASSLTSGRIHTGELFFGEGSRLTVL.

J is TRBJ1-4 and V is TRBV18; no reliable D call. V lost 1 base to trimming and J lost 0 bases, with 9 bases between them. The CDR3 has 16 amino acids. The germline V gene encodes CDR1 KGHSH and CDR2 LQKENI. The CDR3 DNA reads TGTGCCAGCTCACCACAAACAGCCGCAACTAATGAAAAACTGTTTTTT. Its translation: CASSPQTAATNEKLFF.

The gene calls are TRBV27 and TRBJ2-4; D uncertain. V lost 2 bases and J lost 3, with 11 bases in between. Germline CDR1 and CDR2: MNHEY and SMNVEV (reference sequence). The CDR3 runs 15 residues. Written as DNA, the CDR3 is TGTGCCAGCAGTTTAAAACACCCAGACAAAAACATTCAGTACTTC. The encoded protein is CASSLKHPDKNIQYF.

This chain joins TRBV30 and TRBJ1-5; D ambiguous. The V gene's germline CDR1 is GTSNPN and CDR2 SVGIG (reference sequence). Trimming stripped 1 base from V and 7 bases from J, with 11 bases between. CDR3 length: 13 residues. DNA for the CDR3: TGTGCCTGGAGTGGGGCAGAGGCCCAGCCCCAGCATTTT. Residues: CAWSGAEAQPQHF.

The gene calls are TRBV2 and TRBJ1-1; D is unresolved. The germline gives CDR1 SNHLY, CDR2 FYNNEI. This CDR3 region has 14 residues. Trimming removed 6 bases from V and 10 bases from J, with 21 bases in between. The CDR3: CASSSLDRARGAFF. The CDR3 DNA reads TGTGCCAGCAGCTCCCTCGATCGGGCTCGGGGAGCTTTCTTT.